The clone carrying this T cell receptor (beta chain) was counted at least ten times. This entry comes from a study of blood T cell repertoires in COVID-19. Looked up from germline, CDR1 is MGHRA and CDR2 is YSYEKL. Trimming removed 3 bases from V and 3 bases from J; junction bases left unmatched: 1. This CDR3 spans 14 amino acids. TCRdb keeps only in-frame clones here, not all; method: immunoSEQ multiplex PCR. Among about 380,000 clones listed, roughly 77% were seen once. The chain is built from TRBV4-1 and TRBJ1-5, with TRBD1 identical over 8 bases. Sequencing input: peripheral blood. The clonotype was recovered from a human donor with acute or convalescent COVID-19. The donor label of this sample is uncertain. This CDR3 is CASSQGQANQPQHF. For the CDR3, the DNA is TGCGCCAGCAGCCAGGGACAGGCCAATCAGCCCCAGCATTTT.